This T cell receptor (beta chain) is drawn from a study of T cell responses to AZD1222 COVID-19 vaccine. CDR1 SEHNR and CDR2 FQNEAQ come from the germline V gene (reference sequence). Losses at the gene ends were 7 bases for V and 4 bases for J; bases not matched to a gene: 4. This CDR3 has 14 amino acids. Only in-frame clones appear in the TCRdb table, and some are missing; sequencing was by immunoSEQ multiplex PCR. The sample has tens of thousands of clones; around 88% are singletons. This clonotype was obtained from an adult who received the AZD1222 COVID-19 vaccine. This sample comprised peripheral blood, obtained 28 days after the second AZD1222 dose. The rearrangement uses TRBV7-9 and TRBJ1-3; 10 bases fit TRBD1. CDR3 in DNA: TGTGCCAGCACCGACAGGGGGCCCGGAAACACCATATATTTT. This sequence encodes CASTDRGPGNTIYF.